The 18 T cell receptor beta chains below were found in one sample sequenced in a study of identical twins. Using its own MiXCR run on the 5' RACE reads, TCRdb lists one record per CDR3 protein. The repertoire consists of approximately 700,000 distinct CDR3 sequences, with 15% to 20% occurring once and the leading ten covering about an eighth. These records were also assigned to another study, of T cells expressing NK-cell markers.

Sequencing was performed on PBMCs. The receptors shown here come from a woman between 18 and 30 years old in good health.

CDR3 bases: TGTGCCAGCAGCTTAGCCGGGACAGAAAATTATGGCTACACCTTC. Protein product: CASSLAGTENYGYTF. The chain combines TRBV7-9 with TRBJ1-2; 7 nucleotides align to TRBD1. Germline V gene lookup returns CDR1 SEHNR and CDR2 FQNEAQ (reference sequence). CDR3 length equals 15 residues. J lost 5 bases, V lost 0 bases, and 6 bases had no gene match. Full variable domain (outside the CDR3, taken from reference TRBV7-9 and TRBJ1-2): DTGVSQNPRHKITKRGQNVTFRCDPISEHNRLYWYRQTLGQGPEFLTYFQNEAQLEKSRLLSDRFSAERPKGSFSTLEIQRTEQGDSAMYLCASSLAGTENYGYTFGSGTRLTVV.

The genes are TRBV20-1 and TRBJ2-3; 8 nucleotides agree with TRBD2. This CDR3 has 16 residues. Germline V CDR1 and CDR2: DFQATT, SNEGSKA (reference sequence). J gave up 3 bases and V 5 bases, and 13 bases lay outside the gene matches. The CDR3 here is CSAPDIAGLETDTQYF. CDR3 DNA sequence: TGCAGTGCTCCGGACATAGCGGGATTGGAGACAGATACGCAGTATTTT.

The CDR3 DNA reads as TGTGCCACCACCACCGGAGGGACACCCAAGAACACTGAAGCTTTCTTT. It encodes CATTTGGTPKNTEAFF. V usage is TRBV15 and J usage is TRBJ1-1; D is perhaps TRBD1 (6 bases). Germline V lookup: CDR1 LNHNV, CDR2 YYDKDF (reference sequence). Trimming took off 7 bases at V and 1 base at J, with 19 bases between the two ends. CDR3 length: 16 residues. Using reference TRBV15 and TRBJ1-1 for the parts outside the CDR3, the full variable domain is DAMVIQNPRYQVTQFGKPVTLSCSQTLNHNVMYWYQQKSSQAPKLLFHYYDKDFNNEADTPDNFQSRRPNTSFCFLDIRSPGLGDTAMYLCATTTGGTPKNTEAFFGQGTRLTVV.

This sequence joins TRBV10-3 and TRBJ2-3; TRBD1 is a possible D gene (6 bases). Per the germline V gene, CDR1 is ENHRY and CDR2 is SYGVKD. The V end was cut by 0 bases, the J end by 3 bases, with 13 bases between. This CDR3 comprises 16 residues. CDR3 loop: CAISESPGTLTDTQYF. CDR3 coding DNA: TGTGCCATCAGTGAGTCGCCCGGGACATTGACAGATACGCAGTATTTT.

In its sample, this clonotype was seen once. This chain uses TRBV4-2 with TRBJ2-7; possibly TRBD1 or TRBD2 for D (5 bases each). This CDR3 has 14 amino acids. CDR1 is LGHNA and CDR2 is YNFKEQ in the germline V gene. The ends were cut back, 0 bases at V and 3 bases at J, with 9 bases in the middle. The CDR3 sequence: CASSQETRGYEQYF. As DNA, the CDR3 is TGTGCCAGCAGCCAAGAGACGAGGGGCTACGAGCAGTACTTC.

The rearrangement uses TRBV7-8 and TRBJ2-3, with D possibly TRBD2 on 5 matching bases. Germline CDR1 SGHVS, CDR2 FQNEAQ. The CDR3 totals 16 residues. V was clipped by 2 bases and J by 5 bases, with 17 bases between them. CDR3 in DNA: TGTGCCAGCAGCTTAATAAGTCTTGCTCGGGGAGATACGCAGTATTTT. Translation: CASSLISLARGDTQYF.

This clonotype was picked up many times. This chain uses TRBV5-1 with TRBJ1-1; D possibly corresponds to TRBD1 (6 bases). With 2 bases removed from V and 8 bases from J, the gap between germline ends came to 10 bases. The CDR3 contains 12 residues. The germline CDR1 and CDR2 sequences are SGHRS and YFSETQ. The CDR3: CASSFGQTEAFF. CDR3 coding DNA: TGCGCCAGCAGCTTTGGACAGACCGAAGCTTTCTTT.

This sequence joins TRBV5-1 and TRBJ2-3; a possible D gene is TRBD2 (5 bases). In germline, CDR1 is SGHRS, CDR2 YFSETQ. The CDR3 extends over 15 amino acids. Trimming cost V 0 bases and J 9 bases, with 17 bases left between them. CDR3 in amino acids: CASSLVQNSGGTQYF. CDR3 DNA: TGCGCCAGCAGCTTGGTCCAGAATTCTGGCGGGACGCAGTATTTT.

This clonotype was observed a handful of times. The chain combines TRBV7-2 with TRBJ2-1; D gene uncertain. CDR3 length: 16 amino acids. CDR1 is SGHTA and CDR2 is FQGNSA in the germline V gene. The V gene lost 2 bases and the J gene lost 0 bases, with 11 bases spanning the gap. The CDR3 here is CASSLMASLSYNEQFF. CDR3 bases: TGTGCCAGCAGCTTAATGGCCTCCCTCTCCTACAATGAGCAGTTCTTC.

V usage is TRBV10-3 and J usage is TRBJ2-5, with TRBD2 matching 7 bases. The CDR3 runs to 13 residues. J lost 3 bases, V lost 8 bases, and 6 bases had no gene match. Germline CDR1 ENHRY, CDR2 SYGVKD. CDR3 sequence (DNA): TGTGCCATCGGTAGGAGCGGGGAAGAGACCCAGTACTTC. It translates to CAIGRSGEETQYF.

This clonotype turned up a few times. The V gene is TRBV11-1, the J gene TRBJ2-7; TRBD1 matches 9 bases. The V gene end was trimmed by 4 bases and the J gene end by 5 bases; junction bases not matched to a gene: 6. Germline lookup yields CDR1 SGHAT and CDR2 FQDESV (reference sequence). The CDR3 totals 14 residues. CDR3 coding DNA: TGTGCCAGCAGCTACCGGGACAGGGACCACGAGCAGTACTTC. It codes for CASSYRDRDHEQYF.

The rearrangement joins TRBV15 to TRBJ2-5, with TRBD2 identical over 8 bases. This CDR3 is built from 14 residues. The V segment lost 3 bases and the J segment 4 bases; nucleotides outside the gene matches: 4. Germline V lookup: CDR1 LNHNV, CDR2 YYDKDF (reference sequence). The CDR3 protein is CATSRIAGRETQYF. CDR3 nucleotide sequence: TGTGCCACCAGCAGGATAGCGGGGAGAGAGACCCAGTACTTC.

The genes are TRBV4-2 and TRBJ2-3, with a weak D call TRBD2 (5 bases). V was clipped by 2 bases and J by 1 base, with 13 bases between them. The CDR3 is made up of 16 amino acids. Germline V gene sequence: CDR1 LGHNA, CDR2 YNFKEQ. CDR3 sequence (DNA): TGTGCCAGCAGCCAATTACTAGGCGGCGGCACAGATACGCAGTATTTT. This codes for CASSQLLGGGTDTQYF.

The CDR3 DNA reads TGTGCCAGCAGTTACGCCCGACAGGGGGTTGACACCGGGGAGCTGTTTTTT. Protein sequence: CASSYARQGVDTGELFF. This chain uses TRBV6-5 with TRBJ2-2; 9 nucleotides agree with TRBD1. The V and J ends lost 2 bases and 3 bases, in that order; junction bases with no gene match: 7. This CDR3 has 17 amino acids. Germline-derived CDR1 and CDR2 are MNHEY and SVGAGI.

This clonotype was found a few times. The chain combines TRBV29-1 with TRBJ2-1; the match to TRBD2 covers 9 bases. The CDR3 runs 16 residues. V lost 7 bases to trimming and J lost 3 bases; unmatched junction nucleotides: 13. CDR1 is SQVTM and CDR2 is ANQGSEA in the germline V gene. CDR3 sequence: CSGKLPLAGFYNEQFF. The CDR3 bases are TGCAGCGGCAAACTCCCTCTAGCGGGGTTCTACAATGAGCAGTTCTTC.

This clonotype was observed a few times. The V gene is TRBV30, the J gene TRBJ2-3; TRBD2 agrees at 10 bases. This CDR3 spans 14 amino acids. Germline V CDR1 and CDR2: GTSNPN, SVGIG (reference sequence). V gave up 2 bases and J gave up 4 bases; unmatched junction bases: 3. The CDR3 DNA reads TGTGCCTGGAGTTCTAGCGGGAGCGCAGATACGCAGTATTTT. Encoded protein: CAWSSSGSADTQYF.

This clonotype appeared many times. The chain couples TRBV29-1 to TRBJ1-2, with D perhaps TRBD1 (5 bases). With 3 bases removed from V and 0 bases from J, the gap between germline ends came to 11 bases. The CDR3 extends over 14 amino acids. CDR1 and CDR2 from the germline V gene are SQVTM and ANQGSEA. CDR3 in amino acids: CSVELGVANYGYTF. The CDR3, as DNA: TGCAGCGTTGAGTTGGGGGTAGCTAACTATGGCTACACCTTC.

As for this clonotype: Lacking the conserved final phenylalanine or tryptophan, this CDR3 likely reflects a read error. CDR3: CSATRPGGNSPLHL. CDR3 bases: TGCAGTGCTACCCGACCCGGTGGGAATTCACCCCTCCACCTT. V usage is TRBV20-1 and J usage is TRBJ1-6; D is unclear. The CDR3 runs to 14 residues. Trimming shortened V by 4 bases and J by 7 bases, and 14 bases separated the two germline ends. CDR1 is DFQATT, CDR2 SNEGSKA, per germline (reference sequence).